This T cell receptor beta chain comes out of a study of shared clonotypes between healthy human individuals. The study, taken as a whole, reports: Since donors were few, the genetic and exposure-history diversity represented was limited. Sampling covered nothing but blood. Tissue TCR repertoires likely differ from those found in blood.

A word on this clone: What it binds is not known.

Naivety among CD8 cells was defined by CD45RO negativity and positive CCR7 selection, thereby excluding terminally differentiated effector memory CD45RA+ cells. Germline V gene lookup returns CDR1 SGHRS and CDR2 YFSETQ. V was cut by 7 bases and J by 2 bases, with 11 bases left in between. The CDR3 runs to 13 residues. Deep-level assay runs were performed. Across several immunoSEQ plates, the genomic DNA of each subset was split evenly. Sequencing used immunoSEQ multiplex PCR; TCRdb keeps in-frame clones, though not all of them. This table has 1.5 million to 2.5 million clones, about 95% appearing once.

The material sequenced was naive CD8+ T cells sorted from blood. The origin of this receptor is a man aged 18-30 years in good health. The V gene is TRBV5-1, the J gene TRBJ2-3, with D unclear. The CDR3 loop is CASGGVYTDTQYF. DNA of the CDR3: TGCGCCAGCGGCGGAGTCTACACAGATACGCAGTATTTT.